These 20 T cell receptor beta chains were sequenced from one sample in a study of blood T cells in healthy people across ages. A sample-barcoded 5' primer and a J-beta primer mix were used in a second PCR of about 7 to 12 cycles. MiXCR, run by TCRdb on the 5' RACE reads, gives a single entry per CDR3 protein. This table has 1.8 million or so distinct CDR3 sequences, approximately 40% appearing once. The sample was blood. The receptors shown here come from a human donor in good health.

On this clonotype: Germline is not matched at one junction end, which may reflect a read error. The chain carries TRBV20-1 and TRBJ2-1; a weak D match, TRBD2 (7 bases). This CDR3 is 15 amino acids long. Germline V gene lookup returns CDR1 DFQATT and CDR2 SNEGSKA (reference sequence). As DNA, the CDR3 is TGTAGTGCTAGAGATCCGCGGGGGACATACAATGAGCAGTTCTTC. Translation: CSARDPRGTYNEQFF.

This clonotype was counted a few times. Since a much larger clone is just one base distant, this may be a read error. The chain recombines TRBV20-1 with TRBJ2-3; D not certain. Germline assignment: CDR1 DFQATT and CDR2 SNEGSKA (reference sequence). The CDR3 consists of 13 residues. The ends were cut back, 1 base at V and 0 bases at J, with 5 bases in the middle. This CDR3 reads CSARVTSTDTQYF. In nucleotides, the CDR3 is TGCAGTGCTAGAGTTACTAGCACAGATACGCAGTATTTT.

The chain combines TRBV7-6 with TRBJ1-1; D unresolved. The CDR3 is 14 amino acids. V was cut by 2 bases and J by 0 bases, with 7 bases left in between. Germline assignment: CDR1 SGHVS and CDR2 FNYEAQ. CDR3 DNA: TGTGCCAGCAGCTTATCGGCAGTGAACACTGAAGCTTTCTTT. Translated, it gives CASSLSAVNTEAFF.

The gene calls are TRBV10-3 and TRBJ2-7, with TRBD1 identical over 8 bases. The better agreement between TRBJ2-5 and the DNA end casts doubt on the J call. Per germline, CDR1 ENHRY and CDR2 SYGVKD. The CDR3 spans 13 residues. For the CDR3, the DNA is TGTGCCATCAGGTTGACAGGGGAAGAGACCCAGTACTTC. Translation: CAIRLTGEETQYF.

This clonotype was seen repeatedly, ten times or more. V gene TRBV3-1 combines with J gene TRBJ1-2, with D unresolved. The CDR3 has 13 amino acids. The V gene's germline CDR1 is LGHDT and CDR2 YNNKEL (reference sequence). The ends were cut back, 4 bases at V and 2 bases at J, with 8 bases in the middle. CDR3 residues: CASSPLGNYGYTF. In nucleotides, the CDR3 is TGTGCCAGCAGCCCCCTAGGGAACTATGGCTACACCTTC.

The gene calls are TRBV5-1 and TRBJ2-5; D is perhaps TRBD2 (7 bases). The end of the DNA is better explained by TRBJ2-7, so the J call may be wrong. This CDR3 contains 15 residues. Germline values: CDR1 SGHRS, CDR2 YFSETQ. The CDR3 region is CASSLARGANYEQYF. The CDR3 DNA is TGCGCCAGCAGCTTGGCCCGGGGGGCTAATTACGAGCAGTACTTC.

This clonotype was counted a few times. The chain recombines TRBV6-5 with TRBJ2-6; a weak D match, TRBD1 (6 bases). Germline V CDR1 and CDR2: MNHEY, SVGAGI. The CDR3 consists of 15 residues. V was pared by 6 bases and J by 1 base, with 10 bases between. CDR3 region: CASSRRGSGANVLTF. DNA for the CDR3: TGTGCCAGCAGCAGAAGGGGGTCTGGGGCCAACGTCCTGACTTTC.

This CDR3 is CASSQVGQGGAEAFF. The CDR3 coding sequence is TGTGCCAGCAGCCAAGTTGGACAGGGTGGCGCTGAAGCTTTCTTT. The rearrangement links TRBV4-2 to TRBJ1-1; 8 nucleotides agree with TRBD1. This CDR3 spans 15 amino acids. V lost 1 base, J lost 6 bases, and 7 bases stayed unmatched. CDR1 LGHNA and CDR2 YNFKEQ come from the germline V gene.

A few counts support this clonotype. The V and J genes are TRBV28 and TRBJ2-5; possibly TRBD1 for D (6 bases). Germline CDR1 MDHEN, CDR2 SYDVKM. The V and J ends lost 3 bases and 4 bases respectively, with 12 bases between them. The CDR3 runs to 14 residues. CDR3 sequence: CASSLAWGRETQYF. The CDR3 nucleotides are TGTGCCAGCAGTTTGGCCTGGGGGCGAGAGACCCAGTACTTC.

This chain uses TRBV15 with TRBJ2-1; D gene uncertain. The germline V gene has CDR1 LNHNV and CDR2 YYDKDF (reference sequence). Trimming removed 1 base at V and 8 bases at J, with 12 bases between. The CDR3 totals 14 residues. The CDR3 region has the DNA TGTGCCACCAGCAGAGTGGCTGCCAAGTATGAGCAGTTCTTC. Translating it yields CATSRVAAKYEQFF.

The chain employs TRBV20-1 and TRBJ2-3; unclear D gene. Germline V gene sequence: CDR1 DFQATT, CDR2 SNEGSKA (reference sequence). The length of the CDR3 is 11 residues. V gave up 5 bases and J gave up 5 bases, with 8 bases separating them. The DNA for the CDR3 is TGCAGTGCTTGGCCATTAGATACGCAGTATTTT. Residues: CSAWPLDTQYF.

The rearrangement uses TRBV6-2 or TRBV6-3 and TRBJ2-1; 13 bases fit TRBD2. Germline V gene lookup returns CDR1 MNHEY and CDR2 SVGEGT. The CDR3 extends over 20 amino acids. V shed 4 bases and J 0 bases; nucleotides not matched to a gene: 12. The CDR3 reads CASSCRATSGGKSSYNEQFF. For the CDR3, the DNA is TGTGCCAGCAGTTGCAGGGCGACTAGCGGGGGGAAAAGCTCCTACAATGAGCAGTTCTTC.

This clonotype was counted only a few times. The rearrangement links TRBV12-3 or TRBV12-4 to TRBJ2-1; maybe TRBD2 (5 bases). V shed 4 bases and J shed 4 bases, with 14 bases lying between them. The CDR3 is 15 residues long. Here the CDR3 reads CASSSSGLPYNEQFF. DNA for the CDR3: TGTGCCAGCAGTTCGAGCGGATTACCTTACAATGAGCAGTTCTTC.

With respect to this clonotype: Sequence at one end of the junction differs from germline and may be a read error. DNA of the CDR3: TGCGCCAGCAGCCAAGTTCAGACACCTCGAGGGGATAATGAGCGGTTCTTC. Its translation is CASSQVQTPRGDNERFF. The chain joins TRBV4-1 to TRBJ2-1, with D perhaps TRBD1 or TRBD2 (5 bases each). The germline V gene encodes CDR1 MGHRA and CDR2 YSYEKL. The CDR3 length is 17 residues.

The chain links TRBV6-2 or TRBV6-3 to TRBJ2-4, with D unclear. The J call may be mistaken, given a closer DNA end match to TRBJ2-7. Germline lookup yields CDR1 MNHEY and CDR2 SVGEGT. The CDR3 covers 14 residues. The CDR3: CASSYPDDGYEQYF. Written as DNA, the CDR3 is TGTGCCAGCAGTTACCCGGACGATGGATACGAGCAGTACTTC.

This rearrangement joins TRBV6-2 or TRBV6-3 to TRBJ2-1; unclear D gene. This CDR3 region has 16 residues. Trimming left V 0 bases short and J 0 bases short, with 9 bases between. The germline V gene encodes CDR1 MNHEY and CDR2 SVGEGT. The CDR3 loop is CASSYSLVGSYNEQFF. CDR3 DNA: TGTGCCAGCAGTTACTCGCTTGTCGGCTCCTACAATGAGCAGTTCTTC.

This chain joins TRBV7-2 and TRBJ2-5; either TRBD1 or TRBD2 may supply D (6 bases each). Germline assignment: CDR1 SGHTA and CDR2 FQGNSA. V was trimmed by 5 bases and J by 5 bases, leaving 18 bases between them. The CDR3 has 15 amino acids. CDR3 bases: TGTGCCAGCAGCAAATACGGGGGCGCCAGGGAGACCCAGTACTTC. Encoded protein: CASSKYGGARETQYF.

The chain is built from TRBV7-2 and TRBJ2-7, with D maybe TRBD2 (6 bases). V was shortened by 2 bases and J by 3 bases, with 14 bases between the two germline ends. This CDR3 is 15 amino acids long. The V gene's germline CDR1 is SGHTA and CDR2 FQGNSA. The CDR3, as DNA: TGTGCCAGCAGCTTATTCGACGGAGGGATCTACGAGCAGTACTTC. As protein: CASSLFDGGIYEQYF. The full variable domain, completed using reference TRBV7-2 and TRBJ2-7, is GAGVSQSPSNKVTEKGKDVELRCDPISGHTALYWYRQSLGQGLEFLIYFQGNSAPDKSGLPSDRFSAERTGGSVSTLTIQRTQQEDSAVYLCASSLFDGGIYEQYFGPGTRLTVT.

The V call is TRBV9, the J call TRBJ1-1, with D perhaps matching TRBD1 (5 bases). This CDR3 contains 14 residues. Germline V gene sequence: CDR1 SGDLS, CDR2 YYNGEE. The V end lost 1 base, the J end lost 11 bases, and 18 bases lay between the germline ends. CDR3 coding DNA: TGTGCCAGCAGCGTAAATGTGGGACCCGTAATGGCTTTCTTT. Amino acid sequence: CASSVNVGPVMAFF. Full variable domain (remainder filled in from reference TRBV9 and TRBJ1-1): DSGVTQTPKHLITATGQRVTLRCSPRSGDLSVYWYQQSLDQGLQFLIQYYNGEERAKGNILERFSAQQFPDLHSELNLSSLELGDSALYFCASSVNVGPVMAFFGQGTRLTVV.

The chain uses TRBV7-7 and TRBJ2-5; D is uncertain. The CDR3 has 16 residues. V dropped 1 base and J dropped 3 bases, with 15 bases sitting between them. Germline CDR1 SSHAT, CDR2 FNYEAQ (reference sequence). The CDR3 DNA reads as TGTGCCAGCAGCTTAGGCCCCTCCGGGCTTGAAGAGACCCAGTACTTC. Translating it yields CASSLGPSGLEETQYF.